What follows are 22 T cell receptor beta chains derived from one specimen sequenced in a study of T cells in Graves' hyperthyroidism and ophthalmopathy. TCR beta CDR3 region amplification was performed from RNA transcripts. During a first-round RT-PCR of the TCR CDR3, the HTBI primer set was used. MiXCR, run by TCRdb on the multiplex PCR reads, gives a single entry per CDR3 protein. The sample yields about 640,000 distinct CDR3 sequences, 40% to 55% seen once. Sequenced: peripheral blood or thyroid tissue (not recorded which). All receptors derive from an adult man with Graves' disease, either hyperthyroidism or ophthalmopathy (not recorded which).

The chain has TRBV6-5 and TRBJ2-7; the D gene is possibly TRBD1 (6 bases). Germline assignment: CDR1 MNHEY and CDR2 SVGAGI. V lost 6 bases to trimming and J lost 5 bases, with 20 bases between them. This CDR3 region has 15 residues. CDR3 coding DNA: TGTGCCAGCAGACTTGACAGGACACCCCTCAACGAGCAGTACTTC. This gives the protein CASRLDRTPLNEQYF.

Details on this clonotype: At one boundary the junction diverges from the germline segment, which might be a read error. The chain carries TRBV7-2 and TRBJ2-5, with TRBD2 matching over 8 bases. Germline assignment: CDR1 SGHTA and CDR2 FQGNSA. The CDR3 is made up of 16 amino acids. The CDR3 DNA is TGCGCCAGCAGCCAACCCGGAGTAGCGGGACGGGAGACCCAGTACTTC. It codes for CASSQPGVAGRETQYF.

This clonotype was detected many times. The rearrangement uses TRBV9 and TRBJ1-6, with D tentatively TRBD1 (5 bases). Deletions cut 3 bases from V and 9 bases from J, with 19 bases between. Germline CDR1 and CDR2: SGDLS and YYNGEE. The CDR3 is 16 residues long. CDR3 nucleotides: TGTGCCAGCAGCGACACCGGGGCCGAGGTCGGTTCACCCCTCCACTTT. It specifies CASSDTGAEVGSPLHF.

This sequence joins TRBV7-9 and TRBJ1-4, with TRBD1 identical over 10 bases. Germline loops: CDR1 SEHNR, CDR2 FQNEAQ (reference sequence). The CDR3 is made up of 14 amino acids. The V gene end was trimmed by 5 bases and the J gene end by 7 bases; junction bases not matched to a gene: 4. This chain's CDR3 is CASSGWDRGEKLFF. CDR3 DNA sequence: TGTGCCAGCAGCGGGTGGGACAGGGGTGAAAAACTGTTTTTT.

The table lists this clonotype with many counts. CDR3 nucleotide sequence: TGTGCCAGCAGCTTTGACACGAACCAAGAGACCCAGTACTTC. This encodes CASSFDTNQETQYF. The V and J genes are TRBV7-2 and TRBJ2-5; no definite D call. CDR3 size: 14 residues. Trimming pared 3 bases from V and 0 bases from J, leaving 8 bases between. The V gene's germline CDR1 is SGHTA and CDR2 FQGNSA.

The genes are TRBV6-5 and TRBJ1-5; D perhaps matches TRBD1 (5 bases). V was shortened by 4 bases and J by 11 bases, with 18 bases between the two germline ends. This CDR3 spans 14 amino acids. Germline V gene lookup returns CDR1 MNHEY and CDR2 SVGAGI. The DNA of the CDR3 is TGTGCCAGCAGTTTCCAGGGAGGGGCAGAGACCCAGCATTTT. Translating it yields CASSFQGGAETQHF.

This clonotype was seen more than once but under ten times. V and J are TRBV7-2 and TRBJ1-3, with TRBD1 as a possible D gene (6 bases). The CDR3 has 17 amino acids. V shed 1 base and J shed 0 bases, with 13 bases lying between them. The germline V gene has CDR1 SGHTA and CDR2 FQGNSA. CDR3 bases: TGTGCCAGCAGCTTAGTATCAGGGGTACTCTCTGGAAACACCATATATTTT. It specifies CASSLVSGVLSGNTIYF.

This clonotype was observed at least ten times. The chain couples TRBV19 to TRBJ1-6, with 7 bases that match TRBD1. From germline, CDR1 is LNHDA and CDR2 SQIVND (reference sequence). Trimming at V came to 5 bases and at J to 7 bases, leaving 8 bases not matched to a gene. The CDR3 sequence is 15 residues long. CDR3 sequence: CASSPWDSVNSPLHF. CDR3 sequence (DNA): TGTGCCAGTAGTCCCTGGGACAGTGTGAATTCACCCCTCCACTTT.

This clonotype was observed many times. The chain is built from TRBV24-1 and TRBJ1-2, with TRBD1 as a possible D gene (5 bases). V was shortened by 6 bases and J by 2 bases, with 12 bases between the two germline ends. This CDR3 contains 14 residues. CDR1 and CDR2 from the germline V gene are KGHDR and SFDVKD. CDR3 coding DNA: TGTGCCACCAGTACCGGGACGGTAAACTATGGCTACACCTTC. As protein: CATSTGTVNYGYTF.

The rearrangement joins TRBV7-8 to TRBJ2-7, with TRBD1 matching over 11 bases. The CDR3 consists of 14 residues. CDR1 and CDR2 (germline): SGHVS, FQNEAQ. Trimming removed 8 bases from V and 5 bases from J; junction bases left unmatched: 8. CDR3 amino acids: CASLLGQGAHEQYF. The CDR3 nucleotides are TGTGCCAGCTTGTTAGGACAGGGGGCCCACGAGCAGTACTTC. The full variable domain, completed using reference TRBV7-8 and TRBJ2-7, is GAGVSQSPRYKVAKRGQDVALRCDPISGHVSLFWYQQALGQGPEFLTYFQNEAQLDKSGLPSDRFFAERPEGSVSTLKIQRTQQEDSAVYLCASLLGQGAHEQYFGPGTRLTVT.

Regarding this clonotype: This clone may be a read error of a much larger clone one base away. The chain couples TRBV19 to TRBJ1-2, with D uncertain. Germline-derived CDR1 and CDR2 are LNHDA and SQIVND (reference sequence). The CDR3 is made up of 13 amino acids. Trimming took off 8 bases at V and 5 bases at J, with 15 bases between the two ends. CDR3 in amino acids: CASGKTKEYGYTF. The CDR3 DNA follows: TGTGCCAGTGGTAAGACCAAGGAGTATGGCTACACCTTC.

Comments on this clonotype: A junction end diverges from the germline sequence, so it may reflect a read error. The chain recombines TRBV2 with TRBJ1-3; D gene unclear. Per germline, CDR1 SNHLY and CDR2 FYNNEI. The CDR3 sequence is 8 residues long. The CDR3 here is CASSEGWW. CDR3 bases: TGTGCCAGCAGTGAAGGCTGGTGG. Using reference TRBV2 and TRBJ1-3 for the parts outside the CDR3, the full variable domain is EPEVTQTPSHQVTQMGQEVILRCVPISNHLYFYWYRQILGQKVEFLVSFYNNEISEKSEIFDDQFSVERPDGSNFTLKIRSTKLEDSAMYFCASSEGWWGEGSWLTVV.

This clonotype was seen a few times. V gene TRBV7-3 combines with J gene TRBJ2-5; 8 nucleotides agree with TRBD2. V dropped 1 base and J dropped 0; count of bases not matched to a gene: 4. Germline V CDR1 and CDR2: SGHTA, FQGTGA. The CDR3 consists of 16 residues. CDR3 DNA: TGTGCCAGCAGCTTAATGTCTAGCGGGCACCAAGAGACCCAGTACTTC. Protein product: CASSLMSSGHQETQYF.

The V call is TRBV7-6, the J call TRBJ1-1; 8 bases are a match to TRBD1. Unmatched junction bases numbered 9, after V lost 5 bases and J lost 4 bases. The CDR3 length is 15 residues. Germline V gene sequence: CDR1 SGHVS, CDR2 FNYEAQ. CDR3 sequence reads: CASSPQVQGATEAFF. CDR3 sequence (DNA): TGTGCCAGCAGCCCCCAAGTGCAGGGGGCCACTGAAGCTTTCTTT.

This clonotype was detected ten times or more. The chain couples TRBV20-1 to TRBJ1-4, with TRBD1 matching over 7 bases. The CDR3 totals 13 residues. The trim removed 1 base at V and 7 bases at J, leaving 3 bases unmatched. The germline gives CDR1 DFQATT, CDR2 SNEGSKA (reference sequence). Here the CDR3 DNA reads TGCAGTGCTAGAGGCGACAGGGCTGAAAAACTGTTTTTT. Translated, it gives CSARGDRAEKLFF.

This clonotype was recorded at least ten times. The rearrangement joins TRBV6-1 to TRBJ1-4; D is perhaps TRBD1 (5 bases). The germline CDR1 and CDR2 sequences are MNHNS and SASEGT. Trimming shortened V by 3 bases and J by 2 bases, and 13 bases separated the two germline ends. This CDR3 contains 16 residues. This CDR3 reads CASSDRWGVTNEKLFF. Here the CDR3 DNA reads TGTGCCAGCAGTGATCGTTGGGGGGTGACTAATGAAAAACTGTTTTTT.

The gene calls are TRBV29-1 and TRBJ1-1; maybe TRBD1 (5 bases). Germline CDR1 is SQVTM and CDR2 is ANQGSEA. The CDR3 contains 12 residues. The V end was cut by 8 bases, the J end by 5 bases, with 15 bases between. This chain's CDR3 is CSLVGALTEAFF. The CDR3 bases are TGCAGCTTGGTAGGGGCATTGACTGAAGCTTTCTTT.

The rearrangement joins TRBV6-1 to TRBJ2-7; 13 bases line up with TRBD2. V lost 6 bases to trimming and J lost 4 bases; unmatched junction nucleotides: 9. The germline gives CDR1 MNHNS, CDR2 SASEGT. This CDR3 is built from 16 residues. In DNA form, the CDR3 reads TGTGCCAGCAGAACAGGGACTAGCGGGAATGAATACGAGCAGTACTTC. It translates to CASRTGTSGNEYEQYF.

This chain connects TRBV24-1 to TRBJ1-4, with 9 bases fitting TRBD1. This CDR3 is built from 16 residues. In germline, CDR1 is KGHDR, CDR2 SFDVKD. V was clipped by 4 bases and J by 1 base; unmatched bases: 3. CDR3 sequence reads: CATSDSTGGTNEKLFF. The CDR3 DNA follows: TGTGCCACCAGTGACTCGACAGGGGGAACTAATGAAAAACTGTTTTTT.

The V call is TRBV29-1, the J call TRBJ1-1; D is unresolved. The CDR3 covers 12 residues. V gave up 2 bases and J gave up 5 bases, with 9 bases separating them. From germline, CDR1 is SQVTM and CDR2 ANQGSEA. The CDR3 DNA reads as TGCAGCGTTGAAAGGGTAGGGACTGAAGCTTTCTTT. It translates to CSVERVGTEAFF.

The chain joins TRBV7-9 to TRBJ2-6; possibly TRBD1 for D (5 bases). Looked up from germline, CDR1 is SEHNR and CDR2 is FQNEAQ (reference sequence). The CDR3 totals 15 residues. V dropped 5 bases and J dropped 2 bases, with 10 bases sitting between them. The CDR3: CASSGRQPGANVLTF. The CDR3 DNA reads TGTGCCAGCAGCGGCCGACAGCCTGGGGCCAACGTCCTGACTTTC.

The rearrangement joins TRBV7-8 to TRBJ2-7; the D gene is possibly TRBD1 (6 bases). Trimming cost V 7 bases and J 1 base, with 14 bases left between them. The CDR3 is 14 residues long. Germline V CDR1 and CDR2: SGHVS, FQNEAQ. CDR3 region: CASTQGQGSYEQYF. The CDR3 coding sequence is TGTGCCAGCACTCAGGGGCAGGGATCCTACGAGCAGTACTTC.